This T cell receptor (beta chain) was identified during a study of CD8 T cells in Susac syndrome. Trimming removed 0 bases from V and 4 bases from J, with 12 bases in between. In germline, CDR1 is LGHDT, CDR2 YNNKEL (reference sequence). CDR3 length: 15 residues. Random hexamers were used to reverse transcribe the RNA input (roughly 0.5 to 1 ug). TCRdb passed the immunoSEQ multiplex PCR reads through MiXCR, listing each CDR3 protein once. The data show approximately 110,000 distinct CDR3 sequences, 96% seen once. The chain uses TRBV3-1 and TRBJ1-2; D remains unclear. This sequence originates from a human donor in good health. Sequencing used CD4+ T cells from PBMCs. The CDR3 DNA reads as TGTGCCAGCAGCCAAGATTCGGCGGCCAGCTATGGCTACACCTTC. Residues: CASSQDSAASYGYTF.